A single sample gave rise to the 18 T cell receptor beta chains below, sequenced in a study of blood T cells in healthy people across ages. Together with a sample-barcoded 5' primer, a J-beta primer mix was included in a second PCR lasting about 7 to 11 cycles. TCRdb re-analysed the 5' RACE reads in MiXCR, keeping a single row per CDR3 protein. The sample has a few hundred thousand distinct CDR3 sequences; roughly a quarter are singletons. These data are also associated with another study on T cells of mothers and their children.

The sample was blood. These receptor sequences come from a boy aged 2 to 9 in good health.

This clonotype has just one count. The gene calls are TRBV6-2 or TRBV6-3 and TRBJ2-2; TRBD1 is a possible D gene (6 bases). The germline V gene has CDR1 MNHEY and CDR2 SVGEGT. This CDR3 contains 16 residues. Deletions cut 2 bases from V and 5 bases from J, with 15 bases between. The CDR3 nucleotides read TGTGCCAGCAGTTACCCGAGTGCAGGGGTAACCGGGGAGCTGTTTTTT. It is translated as CASSYPSAGVTGELFF.

The chain is built from TRBV18 and TRBJ1-4; perhaps TRBD1 as D (5 bases). Trimming pared 6 bases from V and 7 bases from J, leaving 18 bases between. Germline lookup yields CDR1 KGHSH and CDR2 LQKENI. The CDR3 extends over 15 amino acids. CDR3 DNA: TGTGCCAGCTCCCCCGGGGCAGAAGGAGGTGAAAAACTGTTTTTT. Translating gives CASSPGAEGGEKLFF. Full variable domain (rest looked up from reference TRBV18 and TRBJ1-4): NAGVMQNPRHLVRRRGQEARLRCSPMKGHSHVYWYRQLPEEGLKFMVYLQKENIIDESGMPKERFSAEFPKEGPSILRIQQVVRGDSAAYFCASSPGAEGGEKLFFGSGTQLSVL.

Here the CDR3 reads CATHGVPSNQPQHF. CDR3 nucleotides: TGTGCCACCCACGGGGTTCCAAGCAATCAGCCCCAGCATTTT. The V gene is TRBV10-3, the J gene TRBJ1-5, with unresolved D. V gave up 10 bases and J gave up 1 base, with 14 bases separating them. Germline CDR1 is ENHRY and CDR2 is SYGVKD. This CDR3 has 14 residues.

This clonotype was seen only a few times. V and J are TRBV20-1 and TRBJ2-7, with D tentatively TRBD2 (6 bases). CDR1 and CDR2 from the germline V gene are DFQATT and SNEGSKA (reference sequence). The V end was cut by 0 bases, the J end by 3 bases, with 12 bases between. The CDR3 is 14 residues long. The CDR3 sequence: CSARDPGAIYEQYF. Written as DNA, the CDR3 is TGCAGTGCTAGAGATCCGGGAGCGATCTACGAGCAGTACTTC.

The chain carries TRBV19 and TRBJ2-5, with a possible D match to TRBD1 (5 bases). The CDR3 totals 16 residues. The V end was cut by 8 bases, the J end by 4 bases, with 23 bases between. In germline, CDR1 is LNHDA, CDR2 SQIVND (reference sequence). The DNA of the CDR3 is TGTGCCAGTCGGCCCAGGAAAGACAGTCCGAGAGAGACCCAGTACTTC. Its protein product is CASRPRKDSPRETQYF.

The V call is TRBV10-3, the J call TRBJ2-5; the D is unclear. The CDR3 spans 13 residues. The germline V gene has CDR1 ENHRY and CDR2 SYGVKD. V lost 2 bases to trimming and J lost 1 base, with 5 bases between them. The CDR3 spells CAISEPVQETQYF. CDR3 nucleotides: TGTGCCATCAGTGAGCCCGTCCAAGAGACCCAGTACTTC.

This clonotype was seen more than once but under ten times. The rearrangement uses TRBV11-3 and TRBJ1-1, with 9 bases matching TRBD1. After removal of 5 bases from V and 4 bases from J, the junction contained 8 bases not matched to a gene. Per the germline V gene, CDR1 is SGHNT and CDR2 is YENEEA. The CDR3 is 15 residues long. For the CDR3, the DNA is TGTGCCAGCAGCCCGGCCGGGACAGGGATCACTGAAGCTTTCTTT. Protein product: CASSPAGTGITEAFF.

The genes are TRBV19 and TRBJ2-1; 9 bases align to TRBD2. The V and J ends lost 1 base and 10 bases, in that order; junction bases with no gene match: 8. Germline assignment: CDR1 LNHDA and CDR2 SQIVND (reference sequence). There are 15 residues in the CDR3. The CDR3 DNA reads as TGTGCCAGTAGTATAGCGGAACTAGCGGGCGAAGAGCAGTTCTTC. Translating it yields CASSIAELAGEEQFF.

This clonotype was seen a handful of times. This chain joins TRBV19 and TRBJ2-1; D is tentatively TRBD1 or TRBD2 (5 bases each). The CDR3 extends over 13 amino acids. CDR1 is LNHDA and CDR2 is SQIVND in the germline V gene (reference sequence). Trimming took off 1 base at V and 6 bases at J, with 7 bases between the two ends. The CDR3 spells CASSIAGTNEQFF. For the CDR3, the DNA is TGTGCCAGTAGTATAGCAGGGACCAATGAGCAGTTCTTC.

A few counts support this clonotype. The rearrangement joins TRBV27 to TRBJ1-5; D is uncertain. V lost 8 bases to trimming and J lost 2 bases, with 10 bases between them. This CDR3 has 13 amino acids. Germline V gene data show CDR1 as MNHEY and CDR2 as SMNVEV (reference sequence). For the CDR3, the DNA is TGTGCCAGCGGGTGGGGTCGCAATCAGCCCCAGCATTTT. Protein: CASGWGRNQPQHF.

This clonotype appeared many times. This chain uses TRBV29-1 with TRBJ2-2; TRBD2 matches at 7 bases. From germline, CDR1 is SQVTM and CDR2 ANQGSEA. The CDR3 runs 15 residues. V shed 3 bases, J shed 5 bases, and the junction held 9 bases outside the gene matches. CDR3 bases: TGCAGCGTTGACGGTGTAGCGGGTGGAACCGGGGAGCTGTTTTTT. This sequence encodes CSVDGVAGGTGELFF.

The V and J genes are TRBV29-1 and TRBJ1-3, with D possibly TRBD1 on 6 matching bases. This CDR3 spans 12 amino acids. The germline V gene has CDR1 SQVTM and CDR2 ANQGSEA. Trimming left V 7 bases short and J 5 bases short, with 12 bases between. This CDR3 reads CSARDIRNTIYF. CDR3 nucleotides: TGCAGCGCCCGGGACATAAGAAACACCATATATTTT. Complete variable domain (other parts from reference TRBV29-1 and TRBJ1-3): SAVISQKPSRDICQRGTSLTIQCQVDSQVTMMFWYRQQPGQSLTLIATANQGSEATYESGFVIDKFPISRPNLTFSTLTVSNMSPEDSSIYLCSARDIRNTIYFGEGSWLTVV.

V is TRBV27 and J is TRBJ1-2, with D hard to call. CDR3 length: 12 residues. Germline V lookup: CDR1 MNHEY, CDR2 SMNVEV (reference sequence). The V and J ends lost 4 bases and 4 bases respectively, with 7 bases between them. The CDR3 DNA reads as TGTGCCAGCAGTTCGACGAGCTATGGCTACACCTTC. It yields the protein CASSSTSYGYTF.

This clonotype was detected ten times or more. This chain connects TRBV7-2 to TRBJ2-7; 9 positions agree with TRBD1. Trimming removed 5 bases from V and 2 bases from J; junction bases left unmatched: 4. CDR3 length equals 14 residues. CDR1 and CDR2 (germline): SGHTA, FQGNSA. The CDR3 sequence: CASSTRQGAYEQYF. Written as DNA, the CDR3 is TGTGCCAGCAGCACGCGACAGGGGGCCTACGAGCAGTACTTC.

The chain couples TRBV2 to TRBJ2-3; a possible D gene is TRBD1 (6 bases). The germline V gene has CDR1 SNHLY and CDR2 FYNNEI. Trimming cost V 4 bases and J 6 bases, with 14 bases left between them. The CDR3 is made up of 14 amino acids. Here the CDR3 DNA reads TGTGCCAGCAGTGCAGGGGTAGCAGAGGATACGCAGTATTTT. It translates to CASSAGVAEDTQYF.

The CDR3 nucleotides are TGCAGCGTTGACAACAATGAGCAGTTCTTC. This translates into CSVDNNEQFF. The chain recombines TRBV29-1 with TRBJ2-1; D call uncertain. The CDR3 has 10 amino acids. Trimming cost V 3 bases and J 5 bases, with 2 bases left between them. Per the germline V gene, CDR1 is SQVTM and CDR2 is ANQGSEA.

In this sample, this clonotype turned up a few times. The chain couples TRBV27 to TRBJ2-3; 10 bases align to TRBD2. CDR1 is MNHEY and CDR2 is SMNVEV in the germline V gene (reference sequence). The J segment lost 4 bases and the V segment lost 10 bases, leaving 11 bases of the junction unmatched. The CDR3 extends over 15 amino acids. Written as DNA, the CDR3 is TGTGCCATCAAAAAAGCGGGAGGGCCCCCAGATACGCAGTATTTT. It translates to CAIKKAGGPPDTQYF.

This clonotype was detected a few times. The chain uses TRBV5-1 and TRBJ2-1; maybe TRBD2 (7 bases). Looked up from germline, CDR1 is SGHRS and CDR2 is YFSETQ. The CDR3 contains 16 residues. Trimming took off 4 bases at V and 4 bases at J, with 18 bases between the two ends. This CDR3 is CASSPEAGAAYNEQFF. CDR3 nucleotides: TGCGCCAGCAGCCCCGAGGCGGGGGCGGCATACAATGAGCAGTTCTTC.